These T cell receptor beta chains were read from a single sample in a study of beta chain features in type 1 diabetes. Profiled with immunoSEQ multiplex PCR; TCRdb holds only in-frame clones, not every one. The sample lists roughly 350,000 clones, approximately 11% occurring once. Input material: naive CD4+ T cells from blood. These receptors all stem from a woman in her 30s in good health. Both conserved end residues are part of each CDR3. The D gene is left open where the match is weak. Only some rows state a clone size, as once, few, many or a class for expanded clones.

size: -; D: TRBD1; J: TRBJ1-5; V: TRBV9; CDR3: CASSVGQGSNQPQHF; DNA: TGTGCCAGCAGCGTAGGACAGGGCAGCAATCAGCCCCAGCATTTT
size: once; D: -; J: TRBJ2-3; V: TRBV19; CDR3: CASSRGEGTDTQYF; DNA: TGTGCCAGTAGCCGGGGAGAGGGTACAGATACGCAGTATTTT
size: few; D: TRBD1; J: TRBJ2-7; V: TRBV19; CDR3: CASSGTVAYEQYF; DNA: TGTGCCAGTAGTGGGACAGTAGCCTACGAGCAGTACTTC
size: few; D: -; J: TRBJ2-5; V: TRBV11-1; CDR3: CASNRQEEGQETQYF; DNA: TGTGCCAGCAACCGACAGGAAGAGGGCCAAGAGACCCAGTACTTC
size: -; D: TRBD1; J: TRBJ2-5; V: TRBV29-1; CDR3: CSVDDRRGRETQYF; DNA: TGCAGCGTTGATGATCGCAGGGGGCGAGAGACCCAGTACTTC
size: few; D: TRBD1; J: TRBJ1-2; V: TRBV30; CDR3: CAWSLQGAVYGYTF; DNA: TGTGCCTGGAGTCTACAGGGGGCCGTCTATGGCTACACCTTC
size: -; D: TRBD2; J: TRBJ2-2; V: TRBV7-4; CDR3: CASSCGTSGRALPGELFF; DNA: TGTGCCAGCAGCTGCGGGACTAGCGGGAGGGCCTTACCCGGGGAGCTGTTTTTT
size: few; D: -; J: TRBJ2-2; V: TRBV4-2; CDR3: CASSQDSGRSGELFF; DNA: TGTGCCAGCAGCCAAGATTCAGGCCGGTCCGGGGAGCTGTTTTTT
size: few; D: TRBD2; J: TRBJ2-5; V: TRBV6-6; CDR3: CASRRLAGETQYF; DNA: TGTGCCAGCCGTAGGCTAGCGGGAGAGACCCAGTACTTC
size: -; D: -; J: TRBJ2-3; V: TRBV7-2; CDR3: CASGLANTDTQYF; DNA: TGTGCCAGTGGGCTAGCGAACACAGATACGCAGTATTTT
size: -; D: -; J: TRBJ2-7; V: TRBV7-9; CDR3: CASSRNYEQYF; DNA: TGTGCCAGCAGTAGAAACTACGAGCAGTACTTC
size: few; D: -; J: TRBJ2-2; V: TRBV30; CDR3: CASRKLAGELFF; DNA: TGTGCCAGTCGGAAGCTAGCCGGGGAGCTGTTTTTT
size: -; D: TRBD2; J: TRBJ2-3; V: TRBV7-9; CDR3: CASSLGVMREGRADTQYF; DNA: TGTGCCAGCAGCTTAGGTGTAATGCGGGAGGGCCGAGCAGATACGCAGTATTTT
size: -; D: TRBD1; J: TRBJ1-1; V: TRBV29-1; CDR3: CSVTQGANTEAFF; DNA: TGCAGCGTGACCCAGGGGGCGAACACTGAAGCTTTCTTT
size: -; D: -; J: TRBJ1-1; V: TRBV23-1; CDR3: CATLPEGPRNTEAFF; DNA: TGCGCCACCTTACCGGAGGGTCCTAGGAACACTGAAGCTTTCTTT
size: -; D: -; J: TRBJ2-7; V: TRBV7-9; CDR3: CASSLVGVYEQYF; DNA: TGTGCCAGCAGCTTAGTCGGAGTCTACGAGCAGTACTTC
size: -; D: -; J: TRBJ2-7; V: TRBV28; CDR3: CASSLPSSSYEQYF; DNA: TGTGCCAGCAGTTTACCGTCCAGCTCCTACGAGCAGTACTTC
size: few; D: TRBD1; J: TRBJ1-2; V: TRBV6-5; CDR3: CASSLGQGGGYTF; DNA: TGTGCCAGCAGCCTAGGACAGGGCGGAGGCTACACCTTC
size: few; D: TRBD1; J: TRBJ2-7; V: TRBV2; CDR3: CASKLQGVPYEQYF; DNA: TGTGCCAGCAAGTTACAGGGGGTCCCCTACGAGCAGTACTTC
size: -; D: -; J: TRBJ1-2; V: TRBV9; CDR3: CASSVVGATLDGYTF; DNA: TGTGCCAGCAGCGTAGTGGGGGCAACATTGGATGGCTACACCTTC
size: many; D: -; J: TRBJ2-1; V: TRBV7-9; CDR3: CASSLAQDEQFF; DNA: TGTGCCAGCAGCTTAGCGCAGGATGAGCAGTTCTTC
size: -; D: TRBD1; J: TRBJ2-3; V: TRBV18; CDR3: CASSPRHRGNADTQYF; DNA: TGTGCCAGCTCACCACGGCACAGGGGTAACGCAGATACGCAGTATTTT
size: few; D: -; J: TRBJ2-7; V: TRBV7-6; CDR3: CASRRNGESEQYF; DNA: TGTGCCAGCCGCAGGAACGGGGAGAGCGAGCAGTACTTC
size: -; D: -; J: TRBJ1-2; V: TRBV14; CDR3: CASSQDLDRNYGYTF; DNA: TGTGCCAGCAGCCAAGATCTCGACAGAAACTATGGCTACACCTTC
size: few; D: TRBD1; J: TRBJ2-3; V: TRBV28; CDR3: CASSLGDRASHTQYF; DNA: TGTGCCAGCAGTTTAGGGGACAGGGCCTCCCATACGCAGTATTTT
size: -; D: -; J: TRBJ1-1; V: TRBV5-6; CDR3: CASSQPGNTEAFF; DNA: TGTGCCAGCAGCCAACCAGGGAACACTGAAGCTTTCTTT
size: -; D: -; J: TRBJ2-1; V: TRBV19; CDR3: CASSIDRTYNEQFF; DNA: TGTGCCAGTAGTATAGATAGGACTTACAATGAGCAGTTCTTC
size: -; D: -; J: TRBJ2-7; V: TRBV28; CDR3: CASSWGRSYEQYF; DNA: TGTGCCAGCAGTTGGGGGAGGTCCTACGAGCAGTACTTC
size: few; D: -; J: TRBJ2-7; V: TRBV6-6; CDR3: CASSTSGKEQYF; DNA: TGTGCCAGCAGTACGTCAGGGAAGGAGCAGTACTTC